Listed below are T cell receptor beta chains from one sample, sequenced in a study of blood T cell repertoires in COVID-19. TCRdb's copy holds only in-frame clones and misses some; the assay was immunoSEQ multiplex PCR. The sample records about 400,000 clones, roughly 86% being singletons. Sequenced: PBMCs or T cells enriched from blood (not recorded which). These TCRs come from a man aged 40-49 years in a cohort exposed to, infected with or recovered from COVID-19 (not recorded which). The CDR3 runs from the conserved cysteine through the conserved F or W. A D gene is named only where the DNA matches it firmly. Not every row has a clone size; where given, it reads once, few, many or a size class.

TRBD2,NA,TRBV28,TRBJ2-1,CASSLPSGSGEQFF,TGTGCCAGCAGTTTGCCTAGCGGGAGTGGGGAGCAGTTCTTC
NA,NA,TRBV5-1,TRBJ2-7,CASSSQGGNYEQYF,TGCGCCAGCAGCTCACAGGGGGGGAACTACGAGCAGTACTTC
TRBD1,NA,TRBV28,TRBJ1-4,CASSSRQGSEKLFF,TGTGCCAGCAGTTCAAGACAGGGGAGTGAAAAACTGTTTTTT
NA,NA,TRBV4-1,TRBJ1-5,CASSHPGLPDQPQHF,TGCGCCAGCAGCCATCCAGGGTTGCCGGATCAGCCCCAGCATTTT
NA,NA,TRBV7-6,TRBJ1-1,CASSLGRGTNTEAFF,TGTGCCAGCAGCTTAGGCAGGGGCACCAACACTGAAGCTTTCTTT
TRBD1,NA,TRBV29-1,TRBJ1-2,CSVEGAGGWYGYTF,TGCAGCGTTGAAGGGGCAGGGGGCTGGTATGGCTACACCTTC
TRBD1,NA,TRBV6-1,TRBJ2-1,CASSDETGGAFYEQFF,TGTGCCAGCAGTGACGAGACAGGGGGCGCATTCTATGAGCAGTTCTTC
NA,NA,TRBV21-1,TRBJ2-7,CASSKEKVGGSGEQYF,TGTGCCAGCAGCAAAGAAAAGGTGGGAGGATCGGGCGAGCAGTACTTC
NA,NA,TRBV21-1,TRBJ2-7,CASSKSSTPYEQYF,TGTGCCAGCAGCAAATCATCTACTCCCTACGAGCAGTACTTC
TRBD1,few,TRBV19,TRBJ1-2,CASSRQGEKFVYGYTF,TGTGCCAGTAGTAGACAGGGAGAAAAGTTTGTCTATGGCTACACCTTC
TRBD2,NA,TRBV7-9,TRBJ2-5,CASSLHGLAGVETQYF,TGTGCCAGCAGCTTACATGGACTAGCGGGAGTGGAGACCCAGTACTTC
TRBD2,NA,TRBV6-5,TRBJ2-1,CASSPGTSGSYEQFF,TGTGCCAGCAGTCCCGGGACTAGCGGGAGTTATGAGCAGTTCTTC
NA,NA,TRBV2,TRBJ2-7,CASSGSVPGIGEQYF,TGTGCCAGCAGTGGATCGGTTCCGGGGATCGGCGAGCAGTACTTC
NA,NA,TRBV9,TRBJ2-1,CASSHNPDYSYNEQFF,TGTGCCAGCAGCCACAACCCAGACTACTCCTACAATGAGCAGTTCTTC
TRBD1,NA,TRBV5-4,TRBJ2-5,CASSHNGTEQETQYF,TGTGCCAGCAGCCATAACGGGACAGAACAAGAGACCCAGTACTTC
NA,NA,TRBV11-2,TRBJ2-1,CASSLVYREQFF,TGTGCCAGCAGCTTAGTCTACAGGGAGCAGTTCTTC
NA,NA,TRBV19,TRBJ2-7,CASSSRQAGYEQYF,TGTGCCAGTAGTTCCAGACAGGCGGGCTACGAGCAGTACTTC
TRBD2,NA,TRBV28,TRBJ2-1,CASSTIAGLFF,TGTGCCAGCAGTACTATAGCGGGATTGTTCTTC
TRBD1,NA,TRBV7-9,TRBJ2-5,CAVGQDGGQETQYF,TGTGCCGTTGGACAGGATGGGGGACAAGAGACCCAGTACTTC
TRBD1,once,TRBV6-6,TRBJ1-2,CASSTGQGVTYGYTF,TGTGCCAGCAGCACGGGACAGGGAGTTACATATGGCTACACCTTC
NA,NA,TRBV5-1,TRBJ2-7,CASATGTMYEQYF,TGCGCCAGCGCCACCGGGACAATGTACGAGCAGTACTTC
TRBD2,once,TRBV4-2,TRBJ2-1,CASSHLAGAGSYNEQFF,TGTGCCAGCAGCCACCTAGCGGGAGCAGGGTCCTACAATGAGCAGTTCTTC
NA,NA,TRBV5-8,TRBJ2-1,CASRPPRGTLYNEQFF,TGTGCCAGCAGACCCCCACGCGGGACCCTTTACAATGAGCAGTTCTTC
TRBD1,NA,TRBV3-1/TRBV3-2,TRBJ2-1,CASSQEGQGASNEQFF,TGTGCCAGCAGCCAAGAGGGACAGGGTGCGTCCAATGAGCAGTTCTTC
NA,NA,TRBV9,TRBJ1-1,CAGSVGARALNTEAFF,TGTGCCGGCAGCGTAGGGGCCAGGGCGTTGAACACTGAAGCTTTCTTT
NA,many,TRBV29-1,TRBJ2-7,CSVEETGHLYEQYF,TGCAGCGTTGAAGAAACGGGACACCTATACGAGCAGTACTTC
TRBD1,NA,TRBV3-1/TRBV3-2,TRBJ1-3,CASSQGQGAVFGNTIYF,TGTGCCAGCAGCCAGGGACAGGGGGCCGTTTTTGGAAACACCATATATTTT
TRBD1,NA,TRBV30,TRBJ2-5,CAVRTGGQETQYF,TGTGCCGTAAGGACAGGGGGCCAAGAGACCCAGTACTTC
NA,NA,TRBV21-1,TRBJ2-1,CASSRKGTWIYNEQFF,TGTGCCAGCAGTCGGAAAGGGACTTGGATTTACAATGAGCAGTTCTTC